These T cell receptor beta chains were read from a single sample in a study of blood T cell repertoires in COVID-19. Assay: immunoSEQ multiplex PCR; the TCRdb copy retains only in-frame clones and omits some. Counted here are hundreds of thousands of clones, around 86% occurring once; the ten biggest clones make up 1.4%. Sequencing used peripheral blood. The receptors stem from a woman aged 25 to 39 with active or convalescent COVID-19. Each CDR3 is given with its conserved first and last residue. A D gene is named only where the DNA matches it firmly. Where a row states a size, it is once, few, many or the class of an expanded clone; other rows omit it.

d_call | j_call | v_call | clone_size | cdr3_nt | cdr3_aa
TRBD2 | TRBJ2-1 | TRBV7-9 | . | TGTGCCAGCAGCTCGTCGGGACTAGCGGGGACACCCTACAATGAGCAGTTCTTC | CASSSSGLAGTPYNEQFF
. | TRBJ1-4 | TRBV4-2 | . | TGTGCCAGCAGCCAACCTAGAGATTCAACTAATGAAAAACTGTTTTTT | CASSQPRDSTNEKLFF
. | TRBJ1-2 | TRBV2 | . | TGTGCCAGCAGTGACTCGGGATTAGACGGCTACACCTTC | CASSDSGLDGYTF
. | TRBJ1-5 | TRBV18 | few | TGTGCCAGCTCACCTACTTCCGAACCTTCACAGCCCCAGCATTTT | CASSPTSEPSQPQHF
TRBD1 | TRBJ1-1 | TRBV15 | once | TGTGCCACCAGCAGAGGAAAGGGACAGAAGAACACTGAAGCTTTCTTT | CATSRGKGQKNTEAFF
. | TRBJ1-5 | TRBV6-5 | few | TGTGCCAGCAGTTACTCATGGGGAGATCAGCCCCAGCATTTT | CASSYSWGDQPQHF
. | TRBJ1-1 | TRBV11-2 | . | TGTGCCAGCAGCTTAGTCCCGCCCGTCGCAGATGAAGCTTTCTTT | CASSLVPPVADEAFF
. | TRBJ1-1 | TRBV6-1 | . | TGTGCCAGCAGTGCCCTCGGGGAGGGTAGGAACACTGAAGCTTTCTTT | CASSALGEGRNTEAFF
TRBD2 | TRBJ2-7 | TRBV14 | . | TGTGCCAGCAGCCAGTCCTTAGCGGGAGGTGCTTACGAGCAGTACTTC | CASSQSLAGGAYEQYF
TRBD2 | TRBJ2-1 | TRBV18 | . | TGTGCCAGCTCACTCCCTCTAGCGGGAGCGTACAATGAGCAGTTCTTC | CASSLPLAGAYNEQFF
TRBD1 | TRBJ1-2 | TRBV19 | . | TGTGCCAGTAGTCGTCTCGGGGACGGGACAGGGATCTATGGCTACACCTTC | CASSRLGDGTGIYGYTF
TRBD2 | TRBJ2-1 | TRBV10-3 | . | TGTGCCATCAGTGAGCAGTCTAGCGGGAGAGGAAATGAGCAGTTCTTC | CAISEQSSGRGNEQFF
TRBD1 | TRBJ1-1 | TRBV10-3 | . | TGTGCCATCAGTGAGTCCCCGGACAGGGGGCTCACTGAAGCTTTCTTT | CAISESPDRGLTEAFF
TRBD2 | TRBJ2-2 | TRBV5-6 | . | TGTGCCAGCAGCTTGGGCGGGGGTTTTCCCGGGGAGCTGTTTTTT | CASSLGGGFPGELFF
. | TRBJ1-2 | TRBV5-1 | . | TGCGCCAGCAGCCCCGAAGGACATGACTATGGCTACACCTTC | CASSPEGHDYGYTF
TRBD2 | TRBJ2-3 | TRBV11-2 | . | TGTGCCAGCAGCTTAGAGCGGGGGGGCACAGATACGCAGTATTTT | CASSLERGGTDTQYF
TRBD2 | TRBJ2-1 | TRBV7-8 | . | TGTGCCAGCAGCTTAGAAGGGACTAGCCTCTACAATGAGCAGTTCTTC | CASSLEGTSLYNEQFF